One and the same sample provided the 24 T cell receptor beta chains below, sequenced in a study of regulatory T cells in long-lasting Graves disease (dated by TCRdb to the early 2020s). Sample time point, as interpreted from the label and publication: newly diagnosed GD, antithyroid drugs for less than 3 months. RNA was extracted from PBMCs in TRIzol for both TCR sequencing and RNA sequencing. Library prep was done by multiplex PCR. Sequenced using an Illumina HiSeq 4000. TCR beta libraries were built with iRepertoire HTBI primers and Arm-PCR amplification of CDR3 regions. TCRdb reworked the public reads: Q25 trimming with fastp, MiXCR clone assembly, productive beta chains retained. Each entry is one CDR3 protein sequence, shown with its most common DNA and genes. The sample table lists about 220,000 distinct CDR3 sequences, roughly 19% of them with a count of one. Of the sample, over 9.5% is held by the ten largest clones.

This same sample was also part of a study on T cells in Graves' hyperthyroidism and ophthalmopathy.

The sample here was peripheral blood mononuclear cells (PBMCs), taken at new diagnosis, from a patient treated with antithyroid drugs. The receptors were sampled from a woman younger than 45 with Graves disease. Donor details come from another sample of the same person, matched by shared clones.

This clonotype was detected many times. This sequence joins TRBV20-1 and TRBJ1-6; 8 bases align to TRBD1. Germline V gene lookup returns CDR1 DFQATT and CDR2 SNEGSKA (reference sequence). The CDR3 is 13 amino acids. V lost 5 bases, J lost 9 bases, and 6 bases stayed unmatched. DNA of the CDR3: TGCAGTGCTTGGACAGGGTCGGGTTCACCCCTCCACTTT. This codes for CSAWTGSGSPLHF.

There are many counts of this clonotype. This chain joins TRBV27 and TRBJ2-5; unclear D gene. V was pared by 3 bases and J by 5 bases, with 10 bases between. Germline CDR1 MNHEY, CDR2 SMNVEV (reference sequence). The CDR3 sequence is 13 residues long. The CDR3 region has the DNA TGTGCCAGCAGTTTGACCCGAGTGGAGACCCAGTACTTC. Its protein is CASSLTRVETQYF.

This clonotype was seen just once. This could be a read error, since a much larger clone is one nucleotide away. The V and J genes are TRBV27 and TRBJ2-2; 7 nucleotides align to TRBD1. CDR3 length equals 14 residues. The germline V gene has CDR1 MNHEY and CDR2 SMNVEV (reference sequence). Trimming at V came to 5 bases and at J to 6 bases, leaving 6 bases not matched to a gene. The CDR3 DNA sequence: TGTGCCAGCAGTGACGACAGGGACGCCGGGGAGCTGTTTTTT. The encoded protein is CASSDDRDAGELFF.

Concerning this clonotype itself: A single base is all that separates this from a far larger clone, so a read error is likely. A read error is likely, as this CDR3 ends without the conserved phenylalanine or tryptophan. Because the CDR3's place on the DNA is in doubt, the DNA is left out and the CDR3 is given as listed by TCRdb. The chain couples TRBV11-1 to TRBJ2-1; the table's D call TRBD2 went unverified against the DNA. Germline V CDR1 and CDR2: SGHAT, FQDESV (reference sequence). The CDR3 has 15 amino acids, counting both end residues. CDR3 region: CASSSIAGAYGTQYL.

In this sample, this clonotype turned up many times. V and J are TRBV11-2 and TRBJ2-3, with 14 bases fitting TRBD2. CDR3 size: 18 residues. With V trimmed by 2 bases and J by 0 bases, 4 bases remained unmatched. From germline, CDR1 is SGHAT and CDR2 FQNNGV. The CDR3 reads CASSLLTSGGESTDTQYF. The DNA for the CDR3 is TGTGCCAGCAGCTTATTGACTAGCGGGGGGGAAAGCACAGATACGCAGTATTTT.

The V gene is TRBV19, the J gene TRBJ2-7; 13 bases line up with TRBD2. The CDR3 is 19 residues long. Trimming took 3 bases from V and 3 from J; bases not matched to a gene: 14. In germline, CDR1 is LNHDA, CDR2 SQIVND (reference sequence). In DNA, the CDR3 is TGTGCCAGTAGTATTCGACCGGGACTAGCGGGAAGGCCCGGCTACGAGCAGTACTTC. Amino acids: CASSIRPGLAGRPGYEQYF. The entire variable domain, with the rest obtained from reference TRBV19 and TRBJ2-7, is as follows: DGGITQSPKYLFRKEGQNVTLSCEQNLNHDAMYWYRQDPGQGLRLIYYSQIVNDFQKGDIAEGYSVSREKKESFPLTVTSAQKNPTAFYLCASSIRPGLAGRPGYEQYFGPGTRLTVT.

The chain employs TRBV11-3 and TRBJ2-2; D is uncertain. Germline CDR1 SGHNT, CDR2 YENEEA. Trimming pared 3 bases from V and 7 bases from J, leaving 3 bases between. The CDR3 extends over 11 amino acids. The CDR3 sequence: CASSFNGELFF. CDR3 nucleotides: TGTGCCAGCAGCTTTAACGGGGAGCTGTTTTTT.

CDR3 in DNA: TGTGCCAGCAGTGCGGGGCTAGCGGGAGGTCGCACAGATACGCAGTATTTT. This translates into CASSAGLAGGRTDTQYF. The gene calls are TRBV2 and TRBJ2-3; 11 bases are a match to TRBD2. Per germline, CDR1 SNHLY and CDR2 FYNNEI. The length of the CDR3 is 17 residues. With 4 bases clipped from V and 1 base from J, the junction kept 7 bases outside the gene matches.

This clonotype was observed a few times. Being one base from a much bigger clone, this may be a read error. This chain joins TRBV15 and TRBJ1-1; D is possibly TRBD1 (5 bases). The CDR3 is 15 amino acids. V dropped 1 base and J dropped 6 bases, with 15 bases sitting between them. Germline CDR1 and CDR2: LNHNV and YYDKDF (reference sequence). CDR3 bases: TGTGCCACCAGCAGAGTTGTGGGGCCGGGGCCTGAAGCTTTCTTT. This encodes CATSRVVGPGPEAFF. Full variable domain (outside the CDR3, taken from reference TRBV15 and TRBJ1-1): DAMVIQNPRYQVTQFGKPVTLSCSQTLNHNVMYWYQQKSSQAPKLLFHYYDKDFNNEADTPDNFQSRRPNTSFCFLDIRSPGLGDTAMYLCATSRVVGPGPEAFFGQGTRLTVV.

The sample holds many counts of this clonotype. This chain joins TRBV19 and TRBJ1-1; D unresolved. In germline, CDR1 is LNHDA, CDR2 SQIVND (reference sequence). V shed 3 bases and J shed 5 bases, with 10 bases lying between them. There are 13 residues in the CDR3. CDR3: CASSIRWETEAFF. CDR3 nucleotides: TGTGCCAGTAGTATCCGATGGGAAACTGAAGCTTTCTTT.

In this sample, this clonotype is medium-sized. The rearrangement links TRBV2 to TRBJ2-3; weak D call: TRBD2 (7 bases). The CDR3 totals 14 residues. Trimming shortened V by 10 bases and J by 4 bases, and 18 bases separated the two germline ends. Germline V CDR1 and CDR2: SNHLY, FYNNEI. The CDR3 loop reads CATKGGPAADTQYF. As DNA, the CDR3 is TGTGCCACCAAGGGGGGGCCCGCCGCAGATACGCAGTATTTT.

Note on this clonotype: A read error likely explains this, since a far larger clone differs by one base. The V gene is TRBV2, the J gene TRBJ1-1; 7 bases map to TRBD1. The CDR3 extends over 15 amino acids. Germline-derived CDR1 and CDR2 are SNHLY and FYNNEI. The CDR3 sequence is CASSSRRGRGTESFF. CDR3 nucleotide sequence: TGTGCCAGCAGTTCTCGAAGGGGGCGCGGGACTGAATCTTTCTTT.

The chain uses TRBV28 and TRBJ2-2, with 9 bases identical to TRBD1. The CDR3 contains 16 residues. V lost 6 bases to trimming and J lost 3 bases; unmatched junction nucleotides: 8. Germline CDR1 reads MDHEN; CDR2 reads SYDVKM. The CDR3 bases are TGTGCCAGCAGGCCCACAGGGGGCGCGGACACCGGGGAGCTGTTTTTT. It specifies CASRPTGGADTGELFF. The full variable domain, its missing parts supplied by reference TRBV28 and TRBJ2-2, is DVKVTQSSRYLVKRTGEKVFLECVQDMDHENMFWYRQDPGLGLRLIYFSYDVKMKEKGDIPEGYSVSREKKERFSLILESASTNQTSMYLCASRPTGGADTGELFFGEGSRLTVL.

This clonotype was seen a few times. The V gene is TRBV6-4, the J gene TRBJ1-2; D is ambiguous. Trimming shortened V by 2 bases and J by 5 bases, and 3 bases separated the two germline ends. The CDR3 is 11 residues long. Germline V gene sequence: CDR1 MRHNA, CDR2 SNTAGT. The CDR3 region has the DNA TGTGCCAGCAGTGACGAGTATGGCTACACCTTC. Its translation is CASSDEYGYTF.

This clonotype was recorded many times. The chain links TRBV20-1 to TRBJ2-3; 8 bases are shared with TRBD2. The CDR3 runs 15 residues. Germline CDR1 and CDR2: DFQATT and SNEGSKA (reference sequence). V dropped 0 bases and J dropped 1; count of bases not matched to a gene: 3. Written as DNA, the CDR3 is TGCAGTGCTAGAGATTTCGGGGGGGGCACAGATACGCAGTATTTT. Protein sequence: CSARDFGGGTDTQYF.

This clonotype was recorded at least ten times. This chain links TRBV14 with TRBJ1-2; unclear D gene. V was shortened by 2 bases and J by 5 bases, with 9 bases between the two germline ends. This CDR3 is built from 13 residues. CDR1 is SGHDN, CDR2 FVKESK, per germline. The CDR3 DNA is TGTGCCAGCAGCCAAAGGACGGGATATGGCTACACCTTC. Its translation is CASSQRTGYGYTF.

This clonotype appeared many times. The chain combines TRBV28 with TRBJ2-7; D is possibly TRBD2 (5 bases). Between the trimmed V and J ends, which lost 6 bases and 4 bases, there was a span of 10 bases. Germline lookup yields CDR1 MDHEN and CDR2 SYDVKM. The CDR3 is 12 residues long. Here the CDR3 reads CASRPSGYEQYF. CDR3 coding DNA: TGTGCCAGCAGACCCTCGGGGTACGAGCAGTACTTC.

This clonotype has at least ten counts. The chain employs TRBV7-3 and TRBJ1-2, with 8 bases fitting TRBD1. This CDR3 has 15 residues. V trimming: 0 bases; J trimming: 6 bases; junction bases outside the gene matches: 6. The germline gives CDR1 SGHTA, CDR2 FQGTGA. CDR3 in amino acids: CASSLTDRGTDGYTF. The CDR3 DNA reads TGTGCCAGCAGCTTAACCGACAGGGGAACGGATGGCTACACCTTC. Full variable domain (remainder filled in from reference TRBV7-3 and TRBJ1-2): GAGVSQTPSNKVTEKGKYVELRCDPISGHTALYWYRQSLGQGPEFLIYFQGTGAADDSGLPNDRFFAVRPEGSVSTLKIQRTERGDSAVYLCASSLTDRGTDGYTFGSGTRLTVV.

The chain is built from TRBV5-4 and TRBJ2-3; a possible D gene is TRBD2 (6 bases). Trimming stripped 1 base from V and 4 bases from J, with 7 bases between. Germline CDR1 SGHNT, CDR2 YYREEE (reference sequence). The CDR3 sequence is 13 residues long. The CDR3 is CASSLWGADTQYF. The CDR3 bases are TGTGCCAGCAGCTTGTGGGGGGCAGATACGCAGTATTTT. The full variable domain, with the rest looked up from reference TRBV5-4 and TRBJ2-3, is ETGVTQSPTHLIKTRGQQVTLRCSSQSGHNTVSWYQQALGQGPQFIFQYYREEENGRGNFPPRFSGLQFPNYSSELNVNALELDDSALYLCASSLWGADTQYFGPGTRLTVL.

This clonotype appeared many times. The chain employs TRBV10-2 and TRBJ2-3; D ambiguous. V was clipped by 3 bases and J by 2 bases, with 9 bases between them. CDR1 is WSHSY, CDR2 SAAADI, per germline. This CDR3 comprises 14 residues. The CDR3 DNA is TGCGCCAGCAGTGACCCCTCCCACACAGATACGCAGTATTTT. Translation: CASSDPSHTDTQYF.

Many counts were recorded for this clonotype. V is TRBV27 and J is TRBJ2-1, with TRBD2 matching 7 bases. This CDR3 is 15 amino acids long. With 6 bases clipped from V and 5 bases from J, the junction kept 10 bases outside the gene matches. CDR1 is MNHEY, CDR2 SMNVEV, per germline (reference sequence). The CDR3 region is CASSIREARHNEQFF. CDR3 nucleotide sequence: TGTGCCAGCAGCATCCGGGAGGCCCGGCACAATGAGCAGTTCTTC.

This clonotype was recorded many times. The V gene is TRBV20-1, the J gene TRBJ2-3; 14 bases match TRBD2. V was pared by 6 bases and J by 1 base, with 9 bases of the junction left unmatched. The CDR3 sequence is 17 residues long. CDR1 and CDR2 (germline): DFQATT, SNEGSKA (reference sequence). The CDR3 DNA follows: TGCAGTGCAGGGACTAGCGGGGGAGTAAGAGGCACAGATACGCAGTATTTT. It translates to CSAGTSGGVRGTDTQYF.

Note on this clonotype: This could be a read error, since a much larger clone is one nucleotide away. The rearrangement joins TRBV27 to TRBJ1-6; D might be TRBD1 (6 bases). Germline V gene data show CDR1 as MNHEY and CDR2 as SMNVEV (reference sequence). The CDR3 is made up of 12 amino acids. The CDR3 loop reads CARGGANSPPHF. DNA for the CDR3: TGTGCCAGGGGGGGGGCAAATTCACCCCCCCACTTT.

This clonotype was seen repeatedly, ten times or more. This chain connects TRBV6-5 to TRBJ1-1; D perhaps matches TRBD1 (5 bases). Germline assignment: CDR1 MNHEY and CDR2 SVGAGI. V lost 2 bases and J lost 3, with 16 bases in between. The CDR3 contains 16 residues. Written as DNA, the CDR3 is TGTGCCAGCAGTTACGGGGGGTTTAGCACGTACACTGAAGCTTTCTTT. As protein: CASSYGGFSTYTEAFF.